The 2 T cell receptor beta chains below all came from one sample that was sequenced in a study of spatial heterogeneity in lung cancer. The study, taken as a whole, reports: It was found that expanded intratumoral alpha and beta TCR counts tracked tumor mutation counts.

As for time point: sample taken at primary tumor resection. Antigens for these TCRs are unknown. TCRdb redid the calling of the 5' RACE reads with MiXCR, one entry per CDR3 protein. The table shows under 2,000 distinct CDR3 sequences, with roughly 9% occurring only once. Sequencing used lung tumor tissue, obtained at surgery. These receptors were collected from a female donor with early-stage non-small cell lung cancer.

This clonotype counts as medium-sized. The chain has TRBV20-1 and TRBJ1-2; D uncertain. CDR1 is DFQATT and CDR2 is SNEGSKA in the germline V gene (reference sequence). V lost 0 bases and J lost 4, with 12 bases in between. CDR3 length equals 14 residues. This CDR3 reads CSARDEELAYGYTF. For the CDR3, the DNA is TGCAGTGCTAGAGATGAGGAGCTAGCCTATGGCTACACCTTC.

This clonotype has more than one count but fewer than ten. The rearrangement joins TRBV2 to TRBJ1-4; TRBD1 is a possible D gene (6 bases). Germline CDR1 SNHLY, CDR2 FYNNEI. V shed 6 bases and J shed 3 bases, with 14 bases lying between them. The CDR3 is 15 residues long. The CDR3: CASSDLQGPNEKLFF. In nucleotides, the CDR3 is TGTGCCAGCAGCGACTTACAGGGACCTAATGAAAAACTGTTTTTT. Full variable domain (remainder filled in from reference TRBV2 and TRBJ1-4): EPEVTQTPSHQVTQMGQEVILRCVPISNHLYFYWYRQILGQKVEFLVSFYNNEISEKSEIFDDQFSVERPDGSNFTLKIRSTKLEDSAMYFCASSDLQGPNEKLFFGSGTQLSVL.